This TCR beta chain was identified during a study of PD-1 blockade in mismatch repair-deficient tumors. Broader study findings: After pembrolizumab, tumor-resident clones rose rapidly, then generally contracted before radiologic responses.

The method was immunoSEQ multiplex PCR; TCRdb's version includes in-frame clones alone and lacks a portion of them. The top ten hold 12% of the sample, which has around 120,000 clones, roughly 90% seen once. Only one count was recorded for this clone. What it recognizes is unknown. All patients were mismatch repair deficient, assessed by either PCR or immunohistochemistry. Three pembrolizumab responders had their TCRs sequenced. CDR1 and CDR2 (germline): LGHNA, YSLEER. This CDR3 contains 15 residues. V was clipped by 4 bases and J by 5 bases, with 17 bases between them. The origin of this receptor is an adult with mismatch repair-deficient cancer. Sequencing was performed on peripheral blood, taken just over 70 weeks after starting pembrolizumab. V gene TRBV4-3 combines with J gene TRBJ2-5; no reliable D call. This CDR3 is CASSPRRDMQETQYF. The CDR3 region has the DNA TGCGCCAGCAGCCCACGGCGAGATATGCAGGAGACCCAGTACTTC.